This TCR beta chain was profiled in a study of OX40 agonist ivuxolimab in advanced cancers. Measured with immunoSEQ multiplex PCR; TCRdb has only the in-frame clones, and not every one. The sample includes 150,000 to 170,000 clones, 90% to 95% of them seen just once. Regarding this clone: Its antigen is not known.

General study results and limits: In the 0.1 to 3.0 mg/kg range, CD4+ and CD8+ blood T cells had expanded clonally by week 6. CD8+ T cells were the subset that, on average, had more expanded clones than CD4+.

The CDR3 length is 14 residues. V shed 5 bases and J 2 bases; nucleotides not matched to a gene: 6. Per germline, CDR1 LNHDA and CDR2 SQIVND (reference sequence). This sequence joins TRBV19 and TRBJ2-7; TRBD1 matches at 7 bases. The TCR originated in an adult with an advanced solid tumor such as melanoma, head and neck, liver or kidney cancer. The material was CD4+ or CD8+ T cells sorted from blood, obtained in a trial of the OX40 agonist ivuxolimab. CDR3 in DNA: TGTGCCAGTAGTCCGACAGGGCCCCCCTACGAGCAGTACTTC. Protein sequence: CASSPTGPPYEQYF.